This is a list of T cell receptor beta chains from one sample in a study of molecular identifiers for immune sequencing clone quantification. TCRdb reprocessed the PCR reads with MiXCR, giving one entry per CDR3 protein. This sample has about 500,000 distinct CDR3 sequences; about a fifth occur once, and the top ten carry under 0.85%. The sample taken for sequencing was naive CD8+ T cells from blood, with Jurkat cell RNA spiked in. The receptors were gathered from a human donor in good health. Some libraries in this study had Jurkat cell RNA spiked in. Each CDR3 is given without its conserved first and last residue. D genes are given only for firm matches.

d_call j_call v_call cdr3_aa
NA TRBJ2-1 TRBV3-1 ASSQGAAGQF
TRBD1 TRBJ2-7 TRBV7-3 ASSIQGVGSYEQY
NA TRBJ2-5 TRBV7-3 ASSASGGQETRY
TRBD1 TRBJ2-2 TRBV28 ASIPTSVGRGLTGELF
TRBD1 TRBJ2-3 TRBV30 AWTRTGSTTDTQY
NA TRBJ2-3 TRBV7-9 ASSPSRDTYTDTQY
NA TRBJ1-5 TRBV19 ASYDRYSNQPQH
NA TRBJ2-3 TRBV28 ASSLWPGESSTDTQY
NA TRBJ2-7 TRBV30 AWSGTGTEQY
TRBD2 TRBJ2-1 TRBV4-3 ASSPGLAENNEQF
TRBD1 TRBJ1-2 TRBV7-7 APPPRDSRGIGYT
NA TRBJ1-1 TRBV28 ASSLGGWTEAF
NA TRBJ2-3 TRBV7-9 ASSPYRGGSVADTQY
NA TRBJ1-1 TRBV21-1 ASSIQEVAEAF
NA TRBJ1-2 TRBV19 ASSIPGRLEGYT
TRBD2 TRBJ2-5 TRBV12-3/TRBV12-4 ASWAGGSETQY
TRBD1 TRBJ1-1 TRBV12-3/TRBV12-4 ASSPSWDRENTEAF
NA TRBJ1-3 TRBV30 AWSVLATGNTIY
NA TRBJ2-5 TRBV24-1 ATSPGSGQETQY
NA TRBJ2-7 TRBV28 ASSWFSRLASYEQY
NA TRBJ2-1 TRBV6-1 ASSEGGVSSYNEQF
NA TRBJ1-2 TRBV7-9 ASSLVDSGNYDYT
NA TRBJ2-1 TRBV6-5 ASKRGRGDDEQF
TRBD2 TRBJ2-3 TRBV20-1 SARDQREATDTQY
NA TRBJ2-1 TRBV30 AWSVSDGQF
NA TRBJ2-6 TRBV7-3 ASSSLPTVSGANVLT
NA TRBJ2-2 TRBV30 AWTKGPNTGELF
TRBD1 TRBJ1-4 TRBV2 ASSAGQGLLTNEKLF
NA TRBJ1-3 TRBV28 ASSFYGGNTIY